A selection of T cell receptor beta chains follows, all from one sample in a study of T cell responses to AZD1222 COVID-19 vaccine. Sequencing was performed with immunoSEQ multiplex PCR; in TCRdb, only in-frame clones are kept and a portion is missing. The sample consists of about 130,000 clones, around 87% of them appearing once. The sequencing here drew on peripheral blood, taken on day 0 of AZD1222 vaccination. The receptors were gathered from an adult in good health. Both conserved end residues are part of each CDR3. The order of the fields is clone size, V gene, CDR3 length, J gene, D gene, CDR3 protein, CDR3 DNA. D genes are given only for firm matches. Only some rows state a clone size, as once, few, many or a class for expanded clones.

clone_size: few; v_call: TRBV29-1; cdr3_length: 14; j_call: TRBJ2-3; d_call: NA; cdr3_aa: CSVGGTFRTDTQYF; cdr3_nt: TGCAGCGTGGGGGGCACATTCCGCACAGATACGCAGTATTTT
clone_size: NA; v_call: TRBV3-1/TRBV3-2; cdr3_length: 14; j_call: TRBJ2-3; d_call: TRBD2; cdr3_aa: CATQKRGGTHTQYF; cdr3_nt: TGTGCCACCCAGAAGCGGGGGGGCACTCATACGCAGTATTTT
clone_size: NA; v_call: TRBV28; cdr3_length: 16; j_call: TRBJ2-3; d_call: TRBD2; cdr3_aa: CASSYGLAGKADTQYF; cdr3_nt: TGTGCCAGCAGTTACGGACTAGCGGGAAAGGCAGATACGCAGTATTTT
clone_size: NA; v_call: TRBV9; cdr3_length: 16; j_call: TRBJ2-1; d_call: TRBD1; cdr3_aa: CASSDTRTWDRDEQFF; cdr3_nt: TGTGCCAGCAGCGACACCCGAACATGGGACAGGGATGAGCAGTTCTTC
clone_size: NA; v_call: TRBV28; cdr3_length: 15; j_call: TRBJ2-1; d_call: NA; cdr3_aa: CASSHYTLPYNEQFF; cdr3_nt: TGTGCCAGCAGCCACTACACCCTACCCTACAATGAGCAGTTCTTC
clone_size: NA; v_call: TRBV11-3; cdr3_length: 13; j_call: TRBJ1-1; d_call: NA; cdr3_aa: CASSLFRYTEAFF; cdr3_nt: TGTGCCAGCAGCTTATTCCGTTACACTGAAGCTTTCTTT
clone_size: NA; v_call: TRBV28; cdr3_length: 14; j_call: TRBJ2-7; d_call: NA; cdr3_aa: CASSTPGGHYEQYF; cdr3_nt: TGTGCCAGCAGTACCCCCGGGGGGCATTACGAGCAGTACTTC
clone_size: few; v_call: TRBV28; cdr3_length: 16; j_call: TRBJ1-2; d_call: TRBD1; cdr3_aa: CASSLEGAGKWGGYTF; cdr3_nt: TGTGCCAGCAGTTTAGAGGGGGCGGGGAAATGGGGTGGCTACACCTTC
clone_size: NA; v_call: TRBV29-1; cdr3_length: 14; j_call: TRBJ2-1; d_call: TRBD1; cdr3_aa: CSVPPGQIDNEQFF; cdr3_nt: TGCAGCGTGCCCCCGGGACAGATCGACAATGAGCAGTTCTTC
clone_size: NA; v_call: TRBV9; cdr3_length: 14; j_call: TRBJ2-1; d_call: NA; cdr3_aa: CASSVGPLDNEQFF; cdr3_nt: TGTGCCAGCAGCGTAGGTCCGCTAGACAATGAGCAGTTCTTC
clone_size: NA; v_call: TRBV6-2/TRBV6-3; cdr3_length: 15; j_call: TRBJ2-7; d_call: NA; cdr3_aa: CASSYQTPDYYEQYF; cdr3_nt: TGTGCCAGCAGTTATCAAACCCCAGATTACTACGAGCAGTACTTC
clone_size: once; v_call: TRBV7-6; cdr3_length: 16; j_call: TRBJ2-7; d_call: TRBD2; cdr3_aa: CASSLAVGTRTYEQYF; cdr3_nt: TGTGCCAGCAGCTTAGCGGTCGGGACTAGGACCTACGAGCAGTACTTC
clone_size: NA; v_call: TRBV6-6; cdr3_length: 18; j_call: TRBJ1-2; d_call: TRBD1; cdr3_aa: CASSPLRGQGAQGYGYTF; cdr3_nt: TGTGCCAGCAGTCCCCTGAGGGGACAGGGGGCGCAGGGGTATGGCTACACCTTC
clone_size: NA; v_call: TRBV30; cdr3_length: 13; j_call: TRBJ1-1; d_call: NA; cdr3_aa: CAWSSQGDTEAFF; cdr3_nt: TGTGCCTGGAGTTCACAGGGTGACACTGAAGCTTTCTTT
clone_size: NA; v_call: TRBV7-9; cdr3_length: 12; j_call: TRBJ1-5; d_call: NA; cdr3_aa: CASSHNREPQHF; cdr3_nt: TGTGCCAGCAGCCATAACAGGGAGCCCCAGCATTTT
clone_size: NA; v_call: TRBV7-9; cdr3_length: 13; j_call: TRBJ2-7; d_call: NA; cdr3_aa: CASSSKTKDEQYF; cdr3_nt: TGTGCCAGCAGCTCTAAGACCAAAGACGAGCAGTACTTC
clone_size: NA; v_call: TRBV6-6; cdr3_length: 13; j_call: TRBJ2-7; d_call: TRBD1; cdr3_aa: CASAGQGVYEQYF; cdr3_nt: TGTGCCAGCGCCGGACAGGGGGTATACGAGCAGTACTTC
clone_size: NA; v_call: TRBV7-2; cdr3_length: 16; j_call: TRBJ2-7; d_call: TRBD2; cdr3_aa: CASSFLLAGETYEQYF; cdr3_nt: TGTGCCAGCAGCTTCCTCCTAGCGGGAGAAACCTACGAGCAGTACTTC